Presented here are 29 T cell receptor beta chains from one specimen sequenced in a study of CD8 T cells in ankylosing spondylitis. MiXCR, applied by TCRdb to the 5' RACE reads, yields one record per CDR3 protein. The sample holds 250,000 or so distinct CDR3 sequences, about 10% seen once. The specimen sequenced was blood, either unsorted or a sorted T cell fraction (not recorded which). The source of these receptors is a male donor with ankylosing spondylitis or in good health (not recorded which).

This clonotype was counted ten times or more. The CDR3 nucleotides are TGTGCCAGCGGGACCAGCTCCTACAATGAGCAGTTCTTC. Protein product: CASGTSSYNEQFF. The chain joins TRBV12-3 or TRBV12-4 to TRBJ2-1; the D gene could be TRBD1 or TRBD2 (5 bases each). Trimming removed 8 bases at V and 0 bases at J, with 8 bases between. The CDR3 is 13 amino acids.

This clonotype was observed a few times. The genes are TRBV27 and TRBJ2-3, with D perhaps TRBD1 or TRBD2 (6 bases each). This CDR3 is built from 13 residues. V gave up 7 bases and J gave up 4 bases, with 12 bases separating them. Germline V gene sequence: CDR1 MNHEY, CDR2 SMNVEV (reference sequence). CDR3 DNA: TGTGCCAGCAACAAGGGGGAGGCAGATACGCAGTATTTT. Protein sequence: CASNKGEADTQYF.

This clonotype was seen at least ten times. This chain joins TRBV4-1 and TRBJ2-3; 9 bases are a match to TRBD1. CDR1 is MGHRA and CDR2 is YSYEKL in the germline V gene. The V segment lost 4 bases and the J segment 6 bases; nucleotides outside the gene matches: 8. This CDR3 has 15 amino acids. The CDR3 loop is CASSPRGQGSDTQYF. CDR3 bases: TGCGCCAGCAGCCCCCGGGGACAGGGATCCGATACGCAGTATTTT.

This clonotype was detected ten times or more. V gene TRBV20-1 combines with J gene TRBJ1-2; D is unclear. Trimming pared 5 bases from V and 4 bases from J, leaving 5 bases between. The CDR3 contains 10 residues. CDR1 and CDR2 (germline): DFQATT, SNEGSKA (reference sequence). CDR3 in amino acids: CSAWFYGYTF. DNA of the CDR3: TGCAGTGCTTGGTTCTATGGCTACACCTTC.

The chain uses TRBV7-9 and TRBJ1-2; D call uncertain. Looked up from germline, CDR1 is SEHNR and CDR2 is FQNEAQ (reference sequence). The CDR3 totals 13 residues. Trimming pared 0 bases from V and 4 bases from J, leaving 6 bases between. The CDR3 spells CASSLAIGYGYTF. The CDR3 DNA is TGTGCCAGCAGCTTAGCGATAGGCTATGGCTACACCTTC.

This chain uses TRBV2 with TRBJ2-3, with 14 positions matching TRBD2. J gave up 3 bases and V 4 bases, and 3 bases lay outside the gene matches. The germline CDR1 and CDR2 sequences are SNHLY and FYNNEI. This CDR3 has 16 amino acids. CDR3 amino acids: CASSGGTSGGTDTQYF. The CDR3 DNA sequence: TGTGCCAGCAGTGGCGGGACTAGCGGGGGTACAGATACGCAGTATTTT.

There are a few counts of this clonotype. This chain links TRBV5-1 with TRBJ2-5; 8 bases fit TRBD2. Germline values: CDR1 SGHRS, CDR2 YFSETQ. Trimming took 2 bases from V and 2 from J; bases not matched to a gene: 8. CDR3 length: 16 residues. The DNA for the CDR3 is TGCGCCAGCAGCTTACCACTAGCGGCGGGGCAAGAGACCCAGTACTTC. It translates to CASSLPLAAGQETQYF.

The rearrangement joins TRBV2 to TRBJ2-5; 7 positions match TRBD2. The junction had 5 bases not matched to a gene; V was cut back by 5 bases and J by 5 bases. The CDR3 sequence is 13 residues long. Per germline, CDR1 SNHLY and CDR2 FYNNEI. The CDR3 DNA reads as TGTGCCAGCAGTTGGACTAGGGGTGAGACCCAGTACTTC. As protein: CASSWTRGETQYF.

The sample holds many counts of this clonotype. This chain joins TRBV20-1 and TRBJ2-5, with TRBD2 identical over 9 bases. Germline-derived CDR1 and CDR2 are DFQATT and SNEGSKA (reference sequence). V shed 0 bases and J 1 base; nucleotides not matched to a gene: 3. The CDR3 loop spans 15 amino acids. The CDR3 nucleotides are TGCAGTGCTAGAGAAAGGACTAGCGCCCAAGAGACCCAGTACTTC. Translated: CSARERTSAQETQYF.

The V and J genes are TRBV7-9 and TRBJ1-2; 7 bases are shared with TRBD1. Trimming at V came to 2 bases and at J to 6 bases, leaving 12 bases not matched to a gene. Germline assignment: CDR1 SEHNR and CDR2 FQNEAQ (reference sequence). The CDR3 covers 16 residues. CDR3 region: CASSLSQTGDKDGYTF. CDR3 sequence (DNA): TGTGCCAGCAGCTTAAGCCAAACAGGGGATAAGGATGGCTACACCTTC.

This chain connects TRBV20-1 to TRBJ2-7; D is possibly TRBD1 (5 bases). Germline V gives CDR1 DFQATT, CDR2 SNEGSKA (reference sequence). The V end lost 1 base, the J end lost 3 bases, and 16 bases lay between the germline ends. The CDR3 contains 15 residues. The CDR3 region is CSARGRRQTLYEQYF. The CDR3 DNA sequence: TGCAGTGCTAGAGGCAGAAGACAGACACTCTACGAGCAGTACTTC.

This chain uses TRBV12-5 with TRBJ1-3; 7 positions agree with TRBD1. Germline trimming cut 1 base from V and 4 bases from J; bases unmatched to any gene: 7. Germline V CDR1 and CDR2: LGHNT, FRNRAP. The CDR3 totals 16 residues. In DNA, the CDR3 is TGTGCTAGTGGTTTGGAACAGGGGACTGCAGGAAACACCATATATTTT. It translates to CASGLEQGTAGNTIYF.

This clonotype was seen repeatedly, ten times or more. This sequence joins TRBV20-1 and TRBJ2-5; D might be TRBD2 (7 bases). The CDR3 contains 17 residues. Trimming removed 0 bases at V and 5 bases at J, with 22 bases between. Germline V gene data show CDR1 as DFQATT and CDR2 as SNEGSKA (reference sequence). This chain's CDR3 is CSARDQGGGGAMETQYF. The CDR3, as DNA: TGCAGTGCTAGAGATCAAGGAGGAGGGGGGGCTATGGAGACCCAGTACTTC.

On this clonotype itself: A read error may be the cause here, since a much bigger clone is one base away. The rearrangement uses TRBV20-1 and TRBJ2-3, with 10 bases that match TRBD2. CDR1 and CDR2 (germline): DFQATT, SNEGSKA (reference sequence). The CDR3 totals 15 residues. The CDR3 nucleotides are TGCACTGCTAGAGTCCCTAGCGGGAGTCGAGATACGCAGTATTTT. Translated: CTARVPSGSRDTQYF.

This clonotype appeared a few times. This chain connects TRBV27 to TRBJ2-7; 11 nucleotides agree with TRBD2. Germline CDR1 reads MNHEY; CDR2 reads SMNVEV (reference sequence). The CDR3 length is 17 residues. Unmatched junction bases numbered 14, after V lost 3 bases and J lost 7 bases. CDR3 sequence reads: CASSFPGLAAPGCEQYF. Written as DNA, the CDR3 is TGTGCCAGCAGTTTCCCGGGACTAGCGGCACCCGGTTGTGAGCAGTACTTC.

This clonotype has a count of ten or more. The CDR3 DNA reads TGTGCCAGCAGCCAACTTACAGGGAGCGCCTACGAGCAGTACTTC. This gives the protein CASSQLTGSAYEQYF. The chain employs TRBV7-2 and TRBJ2-7, with D tentatively TRBD1 (6 bases). V lost 5 bases and J 2 bases, leaving 16 bases between the germline ends. CDR3 size: 15 residues. Germline-derived CDR1 and CDR2 are SGHTA and FQGNSA. The full variable domain, rest sourced from reference TRBV7-2 and TRBJ2-7, is GAGVSQSPSNKVTEKGKDVELRCDPISGHTALYWYRQSLGQGLEFLIYFQGNSAPDKSGLPSDRFSAERTGGSVSTLTIQRTQQEDSAVYLCASSQLTGSAYEQYFGPGTRLTVT.

This clonotype appeared once. A much larger clonotype is one base distant, so this may be a read error. This sequence joins TRBV28 and TRBJ1-3; D gene uncertain. Germline V CDR1 and CDR2: MDHEN, SYDVKM. This CDR3 contains 16 residues. The CDR3 DNA reads as TGTGCCTGCAGTCCCTTTCGGGCCGGCAGGGGAAACACCATATATTTT. Translated, it gives CACSPFRAGRGNTIYF.

The V and J genes are TRBV5-1 and TRBJ2-7, with 7 bases matching TRBD2. Germline loops: CDR1 SGHRS, CDR2 YFSETQ. CDR3 length equals 15 residues. The trim removed 0 bases at V and 4 bases at J, leaving 7 bases unmatched. The CDR3 sequence: CASSLEGSGKYEQYF. The CDR3 bases are TGCGCCAGCAGCTTGGAAGGGAGCGGGAAGTACGAGCAGTACTTC.

The sample holds a few counts of this clonotype. This chain links TRBV4-1 with TRBJ2-1; TRBD1 matches at 8 bases. This CDR3 region has 16 residues. The V gene's germline CDR1 is MGHRA and CDR2 YSYEKL. V was pared by 5 bases and J by 4 bases, with 10 bases of the junction left unmatched. CDR3 DNA sequence: TGCGCCAGCAGCGCCCAGGGGGCGGGGATGTACAATGAGCAGTTCTTC. Translated, it gives CASSAQGAGMYNEQFF.

This rearrangement joins TRBV16 to TRBJ2-1; 8 bases map to TRBD1. Looked up from germline, CDR1 is KGHSY and CDR2 is FQNENV. Unmatched junction bases numbered 10, after V lost 2 bases and J lost 7 bases. The CDR3 is 16 residues long. In nucleotides, the CDR3 is TGTGCCAGCAGCCAACGGGCAGGGGGCTACAGGAATGAGCAGTTCTTC. Its protein is CASSQRAGGYRNEQFF.

The V call is TRBV20-1, the J call TRBJ1-1; possible D gene TRBD1, 6 bases. V was shortened by 6 bases and J by 0 bases, with 14 bases between the two germline ends. Germline assignment: CDR1 DFQATT and CDR2 SNEGSKA (reference sequence). This CDR3 is built from 14 residues. CDR3 DNA: TGCAGTGCCCCACGGGGGCAAATGAACACTGAAGCTTTCTTT. Translation: CSAPRGQMNTEAFF.

This clonotype was recorded many times. The chain couples TRBV7-6 to TRBJ1-5, with D unresolved. Germline assignment: CDR1 SGHVS and CDR2 FNYEAQ. The V end lost 1 base, the J end lost 0 bases, and 7 bases lay between the germline ends. This CDR3 comprises 15 residues. Here the CDR3 DNA reads TGTGCCAGCAGCTTAGACAGAAATAGCAATCAGCCCCAGCATTTT. It is translated as CASSLDRNSNQPQHF.

This clonotype appeared many times. The CDR3 coding sequence is TGTGCCAGCAGCCAACTAAGTCAAGGTTCATCCGGGCAGTACTTC. This sequence encodes CASSQLSQGSSGQYF. This chain connects TRBV3-1 to TRBJ2-7; D uncertain. This CDR3 comprises 15 residues. The ends were cut back, 2 bases at V and 9 bases at J, with 20 bases in the middle. Germline V CDR1 and CDR2: LGHDT, YNNKEL (reference sequence).

This clonotype appeared many times. This sequence joins TRBV15 and TRBJ2-7; D unclear. CDR1 and CDR2 (germline): LNHNV, YYDKDF (reference sequence). The V end was cut by 0 bases, the J end by 5 bases, with 5 bases between. The CDR3 spans 12 residues. As DNA, the CDR3 is TGTGCCACCAGCAGAGAGTTCGACGAGCAGTACTTC. Its translation: CATSREFDEQYF.

This clonotype was detected a few times. V and J are TRBV20-1 and TRBJ2-4, with 7 bases identical to TRBD2. Germline CDR1 reads DFQATT; CDR2 reads SNEGSKA (reference sequence). Trimming removed 5 bases from V and 1 base from J; junction bases left unmatched: 14. This CDR3 spans 17 amino acids. The DNA for the CDR3 is TGCAGTGCTTCCCGGGACTACCCGGGTCTGGCCAAAAACATTCAGTACTTC. This gives the protein CSASRDYPGLAKNIQYF.

This clonotype was seen many times. The chain employs TRBV20-1 and TRBJ2-7, with 8 positions matching TRBD1. This CDR3 has 13 amino acids. Germline assignment: CDR1 DFQATT and CDR2 SNEGSKA (reference sequence). The trim removed 4 bases at V and 3 bases at J, leaving 5 bases unmatched. In nucleotides, the CDR3 is TGCAGTGCTACCCACGGACAGGGCTACGAGCAGTACTTC. It translates to CSATHGQGYEQYF.

The gene calls are TRBV5-1 and TRBJ2-7; 9 bases match TRBD1. The germline CDR1 and CDR2 sequences are SGHRS and YFSETQ. There are 15 residues in the CDR3. V dropped 1 base and J dropped 2; count of bases not matched to a gene: 4. The DNA of the CDR3 is TGCGCCAGCAGCTTGACGGGACAGGGTGCCTACGAGCAGTACTTC. Protein sequence: CASSLTGQGAYEQYF.

At least ten counts were recorded for this clonotype. The chain links TRBV15 to TRBJ1-5; no clear D gene. Germline loops: CDR1 LNHNV, CDR2 YYDKDF (reference sequence). The CDR3 is 15 amino acids. The V gene lost 0 bases and the J gene lost 1 base, with 7 bases spanning the gap. The CDR3 region has the DNA TGTGCCACCAGCAGAGACGTACAAAGCAATCAGCCCCAGCATTTT. Translating it yields CATSRDVQSNQPQHF.

V is TRBV20-1 and J is TRBJ2-7; TRBD1 agrees at 7 bases. The germline V gene has CDR1 DFQATT and CDR2 SNEGSKA (reference sequence). The CDR3 consists of 14 residues. With V trimmed by 1 base and J by 1 base, 4 bases remained unmatched. Written as DNA, the CDR3 is TGCAGTGCTAGAGCTTACAGGGGTTCCTACGAGCAGTACTTC. As protein: CSARAYRGSYEQYF.